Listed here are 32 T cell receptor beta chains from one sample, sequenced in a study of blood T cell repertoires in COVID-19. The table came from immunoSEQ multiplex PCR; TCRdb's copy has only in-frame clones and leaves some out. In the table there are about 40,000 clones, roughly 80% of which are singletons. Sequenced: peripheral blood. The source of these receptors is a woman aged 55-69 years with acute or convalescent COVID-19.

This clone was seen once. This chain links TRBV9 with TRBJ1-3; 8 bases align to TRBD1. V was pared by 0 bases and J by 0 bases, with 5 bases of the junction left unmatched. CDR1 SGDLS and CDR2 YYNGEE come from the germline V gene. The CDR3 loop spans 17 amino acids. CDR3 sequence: CASSVAGTGRSGNTIYF. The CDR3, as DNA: TGTGCCAGCAGCGTAGCCGGGACAGGCCGCTCTGGAAACACCATATATTTT.

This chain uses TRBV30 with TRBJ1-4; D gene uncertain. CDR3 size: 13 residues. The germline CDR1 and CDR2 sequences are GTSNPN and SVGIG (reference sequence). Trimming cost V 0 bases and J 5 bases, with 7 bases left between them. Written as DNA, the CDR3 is TGTGCCTGGAGTGTACGAGAGAATGAAAAACTGTTTTTT. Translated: CAWSVRENEKLFF.

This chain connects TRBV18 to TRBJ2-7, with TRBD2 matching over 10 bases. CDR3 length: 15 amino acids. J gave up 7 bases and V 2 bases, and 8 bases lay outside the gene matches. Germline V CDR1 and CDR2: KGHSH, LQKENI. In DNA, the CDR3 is TGTGCCAGCTCACCAACTTCTAGCGGGAGTAATGAGCAGTACTTC. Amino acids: CASSPTSSGSNEQYF.

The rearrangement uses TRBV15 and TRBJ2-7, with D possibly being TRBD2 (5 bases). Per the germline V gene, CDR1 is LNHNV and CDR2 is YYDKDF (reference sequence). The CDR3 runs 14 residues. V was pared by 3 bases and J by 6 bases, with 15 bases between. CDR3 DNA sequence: TGTGCCACCAGCAGGAGCGGAGTAAGTGGCGAGCAGTACTTC. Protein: CATSRSGVSGEQYF. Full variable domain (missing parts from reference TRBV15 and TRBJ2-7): DAMVIQNPRYQVTQFGKPVTLSCSQTLNHNVMYWYQQKSSQAPKLLFHYYDKDFNNEADTPDNFQSRRPNTSFCFLDIRSPGLGDTAMYLCATSRSGVSGEQYFGPGTRLTVT.

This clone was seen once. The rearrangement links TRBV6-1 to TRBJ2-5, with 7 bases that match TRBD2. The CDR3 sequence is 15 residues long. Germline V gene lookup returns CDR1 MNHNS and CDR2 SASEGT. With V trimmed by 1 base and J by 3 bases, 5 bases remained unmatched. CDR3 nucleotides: TGTGCCAGCAGTGAAGGGCCAGGGAGGGAAGAGACCCAGTACTTC. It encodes CASSEGPGREETQYF.

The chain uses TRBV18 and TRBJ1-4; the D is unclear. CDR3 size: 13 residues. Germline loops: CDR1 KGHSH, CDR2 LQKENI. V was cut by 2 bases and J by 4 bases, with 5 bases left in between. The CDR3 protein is CASSPGSNEKLFF. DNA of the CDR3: TGTGCCAGCTCACCAGGGAGTAATGAAAAACTGTTTTTT.

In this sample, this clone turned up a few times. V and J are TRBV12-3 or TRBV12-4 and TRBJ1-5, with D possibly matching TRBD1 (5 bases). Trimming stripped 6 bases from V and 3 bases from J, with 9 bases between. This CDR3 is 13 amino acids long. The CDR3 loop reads CASSPTVNQPQHF. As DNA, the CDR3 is TGTGCCAGCAGCCCGACAGTCAATCAGCCCCAGCATTTT.

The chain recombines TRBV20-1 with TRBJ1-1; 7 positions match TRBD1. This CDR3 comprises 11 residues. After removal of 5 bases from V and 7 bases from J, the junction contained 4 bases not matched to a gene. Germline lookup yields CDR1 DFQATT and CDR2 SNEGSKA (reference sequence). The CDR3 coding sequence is TGCAGTGCTTCAAGACAGGGTGAAGCTTTCTTT. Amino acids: CSASRQGEAFF.

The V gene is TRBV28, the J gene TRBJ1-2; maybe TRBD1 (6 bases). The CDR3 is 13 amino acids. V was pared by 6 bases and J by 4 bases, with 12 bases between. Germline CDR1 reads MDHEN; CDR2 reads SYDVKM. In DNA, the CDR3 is TGTGCCAGCAGGAAACAGGGACCCTATGGCTACACCTTC. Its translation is CASRKQGPYGYTF.

CDR3 residues: CASSQGQGRSLHF. The CDR3 DNA reads as TGTGCCAGCAGCCAAGGTCAAGGGAGGTCCCTCCACTTT. The chain links TRBV14 to TRBJ1-6; D is ambiguous. V was cut by 1 base and J by 14 bases, with 12 bases left in between. The CDR3 loop spans 13 amino acids. Germline V gene sequence: CDR1 SGHDN, CDR2 FVKESK. The full variable domain, rest sourced from reference TRBV14 and TRBJ1-6, is EAGVTQFPSHSVIEKGQTVTLRCDPISGHDNLYWYRRVMGKEIKFLLHFVKESKQDESGMPNNRFLAERTGGTYSTLKVQPAELEDSGVYFCASSQGQGRSLHFGNGTRLTVT.

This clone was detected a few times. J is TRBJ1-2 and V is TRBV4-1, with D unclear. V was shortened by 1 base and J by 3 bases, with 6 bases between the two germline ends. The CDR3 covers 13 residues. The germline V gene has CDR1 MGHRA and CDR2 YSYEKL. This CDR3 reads CASSQGSDYGYTF. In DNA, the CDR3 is TGCGCCAGCAGCCAAGGATCGGACTATGGCTACACCTTC.

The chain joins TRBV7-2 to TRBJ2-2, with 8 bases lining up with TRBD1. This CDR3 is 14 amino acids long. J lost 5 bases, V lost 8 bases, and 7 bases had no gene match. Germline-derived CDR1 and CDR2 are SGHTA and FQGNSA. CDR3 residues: CASGQGLGTGELFF. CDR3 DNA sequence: TGTGCCAGCGGACAGGGACTGGGGACCGGGGAGCTGTTTTTT.

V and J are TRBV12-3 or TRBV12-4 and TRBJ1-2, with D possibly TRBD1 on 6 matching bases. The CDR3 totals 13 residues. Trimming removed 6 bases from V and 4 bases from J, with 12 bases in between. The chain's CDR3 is CASSYGQIYGYTF. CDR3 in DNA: TGTGCCAGCAGCTATGGACAGATCTATGGCTACACCTTC.

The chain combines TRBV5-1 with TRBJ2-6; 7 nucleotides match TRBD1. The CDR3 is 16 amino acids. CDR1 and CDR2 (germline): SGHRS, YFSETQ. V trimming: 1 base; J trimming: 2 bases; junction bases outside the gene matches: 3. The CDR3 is CASSLPGQAGANVLTF. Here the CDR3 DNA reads TGCGCCAGCAGCTTGCCAGGACAGGCTGGGGCCAACGTCCTGACTTTC.

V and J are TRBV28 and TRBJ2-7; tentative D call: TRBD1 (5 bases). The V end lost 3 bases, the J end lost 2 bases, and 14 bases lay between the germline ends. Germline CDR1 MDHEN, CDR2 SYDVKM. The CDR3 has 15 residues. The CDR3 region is CASSFGQGVTYEQYF. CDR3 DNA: TGTGCCAGCAGTTTCGGGCAGGGTGTAACCTACGAGCAGTACTTC. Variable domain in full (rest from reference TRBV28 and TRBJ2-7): DVKVTQSSRYLVKRTGEKVFLECVQDMDHENMFWYRQDPGLGLRLIYFSYDVKMKEKGDIPEGYSVSREKKERFSLILESASTNQTSMYLCASSFGQGVTYEQYFGPGTRLTVT.

The CDR3 sequence: CASSYPGHKPQDTEAFF. The CDR3 coding sequence is TGTGCCAGCAGTTATCCGGGACACAAGCCCCAGGACACTGAAGCTTTCTTT. J is TRBJ1-1 and V is TRBV5-6; D is perhaps TRBD1 (6 bases). Germline assignment: CDR1 SGHDT and CDR2 YYEEEE. Deletions cut 5 bases from V and 3 bases from J, with 23 bases between. The CDR3 has 17 amino acids. Together with reference TRBV5-6 and TRBJ1-1, the CDR3 gives the full variable domain: DAGVTQSPTHLIKTRGQQVTLRCSPKSGHDTVSWYQQALGQGPQFIFQYYEEEERQRGNFPDRFSGHQFPNYSSELNVNALLLGDSALYLCASSYPGHKPQDTEAFFGQGTRLTVV.

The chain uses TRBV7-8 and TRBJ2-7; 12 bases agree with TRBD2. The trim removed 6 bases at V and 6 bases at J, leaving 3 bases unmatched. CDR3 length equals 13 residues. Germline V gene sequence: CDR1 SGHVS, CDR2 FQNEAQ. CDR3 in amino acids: CASRPGLAGEQYF. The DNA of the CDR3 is TGTGCCAGCAGGCCGGGACTAGCGGGCGAGCAGTACTTC.

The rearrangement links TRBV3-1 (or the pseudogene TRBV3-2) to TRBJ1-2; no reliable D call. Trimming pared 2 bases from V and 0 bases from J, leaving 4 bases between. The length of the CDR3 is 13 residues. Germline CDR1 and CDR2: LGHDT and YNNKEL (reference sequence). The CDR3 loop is CASSQQANYGYTF. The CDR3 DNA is TGTGCCAGCAGCCAACAGGCTAACTATGGCTACACCTTC.

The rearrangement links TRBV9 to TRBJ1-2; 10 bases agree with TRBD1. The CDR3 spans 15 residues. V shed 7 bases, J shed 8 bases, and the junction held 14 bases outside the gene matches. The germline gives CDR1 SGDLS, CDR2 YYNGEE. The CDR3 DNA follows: TGTGCCAGCTCAACGACAGGGGGCGCTTCGGGCGGCTACACCTTC. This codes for CASSTTGGASGGYTF.

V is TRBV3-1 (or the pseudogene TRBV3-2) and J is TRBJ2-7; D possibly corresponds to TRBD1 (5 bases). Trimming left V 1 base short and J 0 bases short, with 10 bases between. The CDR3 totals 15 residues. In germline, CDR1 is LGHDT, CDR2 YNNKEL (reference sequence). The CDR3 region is CASSQGLTVSYEQYF. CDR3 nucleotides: TGTGCCAGCAGCCAAGGCCTGACAGTCTCCTACGAGCAGTACTTC.

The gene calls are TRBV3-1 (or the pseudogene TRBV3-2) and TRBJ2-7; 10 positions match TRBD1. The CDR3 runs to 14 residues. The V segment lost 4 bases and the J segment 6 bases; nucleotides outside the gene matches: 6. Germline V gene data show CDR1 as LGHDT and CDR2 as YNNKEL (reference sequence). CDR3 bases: TGTGCCAGCAGCCCCCAACGGACAGGGGGCGAGCAGTACTTC. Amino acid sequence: CASSPQRTGGEQYF.

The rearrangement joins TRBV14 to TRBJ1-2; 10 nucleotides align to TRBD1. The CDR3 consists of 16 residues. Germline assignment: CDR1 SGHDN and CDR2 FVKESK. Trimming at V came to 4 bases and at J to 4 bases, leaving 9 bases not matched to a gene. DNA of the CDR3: TGTGCCAGCAGCCTCCGGGACAGGGGATACGGCTATGGCTACACCTTC. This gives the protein CASSLRDRGYGYGYTF.

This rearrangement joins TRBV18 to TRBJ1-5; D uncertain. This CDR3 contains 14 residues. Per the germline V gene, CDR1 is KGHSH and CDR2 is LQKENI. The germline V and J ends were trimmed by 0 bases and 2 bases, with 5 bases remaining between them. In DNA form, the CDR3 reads TGTGCCAGCTCACCACCGGGCGGCAATCAGCCCCAGCATTTT. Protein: CASSPPGGNQPQHF.

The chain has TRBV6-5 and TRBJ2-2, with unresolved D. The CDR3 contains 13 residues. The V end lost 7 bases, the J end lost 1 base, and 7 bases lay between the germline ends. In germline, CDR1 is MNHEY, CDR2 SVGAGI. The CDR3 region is CASNQENTGELFF. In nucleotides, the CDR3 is TGTGCCAGCAACCAGGAGAACACCGGGGAGCTGTTTTTT.

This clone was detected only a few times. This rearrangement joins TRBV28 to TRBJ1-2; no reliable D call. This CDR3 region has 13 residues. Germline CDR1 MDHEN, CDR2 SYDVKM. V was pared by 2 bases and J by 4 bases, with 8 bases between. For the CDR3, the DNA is TGTGCCAGCAGTTTACGGAGGATCTATGGCTACACCTTC. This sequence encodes CASSLRRIYGYTF.

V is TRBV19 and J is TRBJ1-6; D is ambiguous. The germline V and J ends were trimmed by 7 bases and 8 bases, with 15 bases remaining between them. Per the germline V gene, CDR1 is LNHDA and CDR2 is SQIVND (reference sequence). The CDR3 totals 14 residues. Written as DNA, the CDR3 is TGTGCCAGTACGGGAGCGGCCATCTATTCACCCCTCCACTTT. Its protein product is CASTGAAIYSPLHF.

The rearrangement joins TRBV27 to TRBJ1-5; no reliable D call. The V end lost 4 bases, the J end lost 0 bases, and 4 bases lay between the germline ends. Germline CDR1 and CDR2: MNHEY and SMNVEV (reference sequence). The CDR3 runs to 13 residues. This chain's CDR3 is CASSSHSNQPQHF. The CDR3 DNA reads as TGTGCCAGCAGTTCACATAGCAATCAGCCCCAGCATTTT.

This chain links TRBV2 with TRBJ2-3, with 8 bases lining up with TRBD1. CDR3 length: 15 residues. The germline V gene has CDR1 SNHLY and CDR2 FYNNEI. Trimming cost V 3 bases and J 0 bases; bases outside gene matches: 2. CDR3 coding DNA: TGTGCCAGCAGTGACTGGGACAGGAGCACAGATACGCAGTATTTT. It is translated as CASSDWDRSTDTQYF.

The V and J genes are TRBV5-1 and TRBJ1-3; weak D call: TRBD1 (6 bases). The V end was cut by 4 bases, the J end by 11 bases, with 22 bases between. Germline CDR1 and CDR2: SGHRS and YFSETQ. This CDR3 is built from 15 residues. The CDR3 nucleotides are TGCGCCAGCAGCCTAGTGGGTGGGGGCGTATGGGCCATATATTTT. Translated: CASSLVGGGVWAIYF.

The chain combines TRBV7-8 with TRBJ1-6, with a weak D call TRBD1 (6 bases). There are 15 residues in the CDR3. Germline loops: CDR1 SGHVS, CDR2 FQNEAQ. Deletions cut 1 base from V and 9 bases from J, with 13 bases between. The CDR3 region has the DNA TGTGCCAGCAGCTTAGGTCTGGCAGGGGCTTCACCCCTCCACTTT. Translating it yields CASSLGLAGASPLHF. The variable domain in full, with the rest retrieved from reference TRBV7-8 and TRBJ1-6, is GAGVSQSPRYKVAKRGQDVALRCDPISGHVSLFWYQQALGQGPEFLTYFQNEAQLDKSGLPSDRFFAERPEGSVSTLKIQRTQQEDSAVYLCASSLGLAGASPLHFGNGTRLTVT.

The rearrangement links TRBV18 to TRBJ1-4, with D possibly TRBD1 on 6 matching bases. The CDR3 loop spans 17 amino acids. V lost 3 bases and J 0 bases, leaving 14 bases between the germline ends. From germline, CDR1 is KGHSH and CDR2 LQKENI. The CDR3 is CASSPLPDRPTNEKLFF. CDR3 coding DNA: TGTGCCAGCTCACCGCTTCCGGACAGACCAACTAATGAAAAACTGTTTTTT. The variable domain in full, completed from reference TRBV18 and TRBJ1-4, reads NAGVMQNPRHLVRRRGQEARLRCSPMKGHSHVYWYRQLPEEGLKFMVYLQKENIIDESGMPKERFSAEFPKEGPSILRIQQVVRGDSAAYFCASSPLPDRPTNEKLFFGSGTQLSVL.

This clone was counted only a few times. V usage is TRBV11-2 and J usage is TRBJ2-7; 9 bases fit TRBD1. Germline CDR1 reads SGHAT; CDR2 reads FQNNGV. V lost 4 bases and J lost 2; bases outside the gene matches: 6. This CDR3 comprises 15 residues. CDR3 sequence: CASSSSRQGAYEQYF. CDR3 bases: TGTGCCAGCAGCTCCTCCCGACAGGGGGCCTACGAGCAGTACTTC. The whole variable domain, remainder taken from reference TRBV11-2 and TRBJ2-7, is EAGVAQSPRYKIIEKRQSVAFWCNPISGHATLYWYQQILGQGPKLLIQFQNNGVVDDSQLPKDRFSAERLKGVDSTLKIQPAKLEDSAVYLCASSSSRQGAYEQYFGPGTRLTVT.